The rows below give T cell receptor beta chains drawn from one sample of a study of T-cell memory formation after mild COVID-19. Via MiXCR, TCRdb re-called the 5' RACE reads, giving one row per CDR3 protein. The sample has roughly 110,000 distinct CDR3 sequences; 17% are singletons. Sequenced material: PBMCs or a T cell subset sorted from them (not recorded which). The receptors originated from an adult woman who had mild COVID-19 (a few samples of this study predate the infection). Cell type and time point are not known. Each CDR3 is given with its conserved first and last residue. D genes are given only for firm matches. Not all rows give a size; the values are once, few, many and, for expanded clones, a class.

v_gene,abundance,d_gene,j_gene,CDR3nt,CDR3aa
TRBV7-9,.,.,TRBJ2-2,TGTGCCAGCAGCCCCCTCGTCGGAGCCGACGCCGGGGAGCTGTTTTTT,CASSPLVGADAGELFF
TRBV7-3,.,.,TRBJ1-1,TGTGCCAGCAGCTTAAGGAAAACAGGCCCTCACACTGAAGCTTTCTTT,CASSLRKTGPHTEAFF
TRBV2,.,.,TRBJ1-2,TGTGCCAGCAGCGATCGGGGCCGAGGCTACACCTTC,CASSDRGRGYTF
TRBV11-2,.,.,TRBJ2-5,TGTGCCAGCAGCTTAGATCTTGGGACCCAAGAGACCCAGTACTTC,CASSLDLGTQETQYF
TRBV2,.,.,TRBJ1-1,TGTGCCAGCAGTGATTCCCATCGGGCCACTGAAGCTTTCTTT,CASSDSHRATEAFF
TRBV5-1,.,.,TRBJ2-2,.,CASTVDRGYTGELFFF
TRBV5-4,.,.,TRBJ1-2,TGTGCCAGCAGCTTGGGACAGGCCAACTATGGCTACACCTTC,CASSLGQANYGYTF
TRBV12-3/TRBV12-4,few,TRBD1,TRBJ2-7,TGTGCCAGCAGTTTTGGGACAGAAATATACGAGCAGTACTTC,CASSFGTEIYEQYF
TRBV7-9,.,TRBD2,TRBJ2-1,TGTGCCAGCAGATTGAGGACTAGCGGGCCCTACAATGAGCAGTTCTTC,CASRLRTSGPYNEQFF
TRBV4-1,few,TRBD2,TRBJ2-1,TGCGCCAGCAGCCAAGATTGGGCTAGCGGGGACAATGAGCAGTTCTTC,CASSQDWASGDNEQFF
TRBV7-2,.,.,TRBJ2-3,TGTGCCAGCAGCCAGGCAGATACGCAGTATTTT,CASSQADTQYF
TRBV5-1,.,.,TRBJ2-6,TGCGCCAGCAGCGGAATAACGGGCTCTGGGGCCAACGTCCTGACTTTC,CASSGITGSGANVLTF
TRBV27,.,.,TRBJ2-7,TGTGCCAGCAGTGATAGAGGGAACCGCGAGCAGTACTTC,CASSDRGNREQYF
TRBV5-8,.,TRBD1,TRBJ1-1,TGTGCCAGCAGCTCTTTAACTAGGACAGGGAACACTGAAGCTTTCTTT,CASSSLTRTGNTEAFF
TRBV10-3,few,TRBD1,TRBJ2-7,TGTGCCATCAGTGAGTGGTCCGGGACAGGGGCCTACGAGCAGTACTTC,CAISEWSGTGAYEQYF
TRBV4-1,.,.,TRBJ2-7,TGCGCCAGCAGCCCGGGTTCCTACTCCTACGAGCAGTACTTC,CASSPGSYSYEQYF
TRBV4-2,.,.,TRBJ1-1,TGTGCCAGCAGCCCCTCGTTTGGGGGAATGAACACTGAAGCTTTCTTT,CASSPSFGGMNTEAFF
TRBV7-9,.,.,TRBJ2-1,TGTGCCAGCGCGAGAGGGGGGAACGGCTACAATGAGCAGTTCTTC,CASARGGNGYNEQFF
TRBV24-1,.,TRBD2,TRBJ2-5,TGTGCCAGCCACTGCGCGGGAGGGCCGAAGACCCAGTACTTC,CASHCAGGPKTQYF
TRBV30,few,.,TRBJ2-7,TGTGCCTGGACCCGCCGGGACCTCTCCTACGAGCAGTACTTC,CAWTRRDLSYEQYF
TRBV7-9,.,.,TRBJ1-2,TGTGCCAGCAGCTCCGGGTCCCTCGGGGGCTACACCTTC,CASSSGSLGGYTF
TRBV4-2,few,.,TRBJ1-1,TGTGCCAGCAGCCAGGGGGGGACTGTTGAAGCTTTCTTT,CASSQGGTVEAFF
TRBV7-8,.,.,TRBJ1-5,TGTGCCAGCAGCCCCGTTAGCGGCCAGGGAAACCAGCCCCAGCATTTT,CASSPVSGQGNQPQHF
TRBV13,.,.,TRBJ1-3,TGTGCCAGCAGCCCCGGGTCTGGAAACACCATATATTTT,CASSPGSGNTIYF
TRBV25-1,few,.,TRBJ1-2,TGTGCCAGCCGGAGGGGCAACTTTTGGAGATTC,CASRRGNFWRF
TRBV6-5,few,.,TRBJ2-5,TGTGCCAGCAGTTACTCCACCCAGGGCCAAGAGACCCAGTACTTC,CASSYSTQGQETQYF
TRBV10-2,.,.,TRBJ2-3,TGCGCCAGCAGTGAGCATTCTAGCACAGATACGCAGTATTTT,CASSEHSSTDTQYF
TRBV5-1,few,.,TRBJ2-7,TGCGCCAGCAGCTTGGCCGTTTACGGTAGCTCCTACGAGCAGTACTTC,CASSLAVYGSSYEQYF
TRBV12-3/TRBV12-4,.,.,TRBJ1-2,TGTGCCAGCAGGCTAGGGGGAGGTGGCTACACCTTC,CASRLGGGGYTF
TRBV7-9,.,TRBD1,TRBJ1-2,TGTGCCAGCAGCTCCGGAGACAGGGGATACTATGGCTACACCTTC,CASSSGDRGYYGYTF
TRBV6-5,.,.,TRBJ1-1,TGTGCCAGCAGGGCTGAACTGAACACTGAAGCTTTCTTT,CASRAELNTEAFF
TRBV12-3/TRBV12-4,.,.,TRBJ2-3,TGTGCCAGCAGTTTAGCGCGACTGTTACCGAACACAGATACGCAGTATTTT,CASSLARLLPNTDTQYF
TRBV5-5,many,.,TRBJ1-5,TGTGCCAGCAGCTACCGGGACGGAAATCAGCCCCAGCATTTT,CASSYRDGNQPQHF
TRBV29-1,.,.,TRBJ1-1,TGCAGCATACCAGACGAGGACACTGAAGCTTTCTTT,CSIPDEDTEAFF
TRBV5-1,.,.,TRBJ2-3,TGCGCCAGCAGCCCCCCGTTGGTGGATACGCAGTATTTT,CASSPPLVDTQYF
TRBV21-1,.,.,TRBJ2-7,TGTGCCAGCAGCACCTTACCTAGCGGGAGATTCGAGCAGTACTTC,CASSTLPSGRFEQYF
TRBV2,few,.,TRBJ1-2,TGTGCCAGCAGCACGGGGCGCCGGGATGGCTACACCTTC,CASSTGRRDGYTF
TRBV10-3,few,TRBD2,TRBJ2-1,TGTGCCATCAGTGAGTCGGGTGGGACTAGCGGGCTCTACAATGAGCAGTTCTTC,CAISESGGTSGLYNEQFF
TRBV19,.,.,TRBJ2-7,TGTGCCAGTAGTATGATGACAGCCCCCTTGGGGGAGCAGTACTTC,CASSMMTAPLGEQYF
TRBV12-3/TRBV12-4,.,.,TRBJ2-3,TGTGCCAGCAGTCCCGGGGAGGATGAGGCTTTT,CASSPGEDEAF
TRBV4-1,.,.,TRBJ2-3,TGCGCCAGCAGCCAAGGGGAGTCCAGCACAGATACGCAGTATTTT,CASSQGESSTDTQYF
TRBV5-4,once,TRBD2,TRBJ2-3,TGTGCCAGCAGGTCAGGGACTAGCGGGACCTCCACAGATACGCAGTATTTT,CASRSGTSGTSTDTQYF
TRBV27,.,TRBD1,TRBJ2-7,TGTGCCAGCAGTGTCGGGACAGCCTACGAGCAGTACTTC,CASSVGTAYEQYF
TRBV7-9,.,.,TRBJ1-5,TGTGCCAGCAGCTTAGCGGGCCAGGGGAGCAATCAGCCCCAGCATTTT,CASSLAGQGSNQPQHF
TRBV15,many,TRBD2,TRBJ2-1,TGTGCCACCAGCAGAGGGACTAGCGGGGGTTCCTACAATGAGCAGTTCTTC,CATSRGTSGGSYNEQFF
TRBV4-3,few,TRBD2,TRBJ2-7,TGCGCCAGCAGCTACAGACTAGCGGGAGGCGAGCAGTACTTC,CASSYRLAGGEQYF
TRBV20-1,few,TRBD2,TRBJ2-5,TGCAGTGCTAGACCCTCCGGGACTACCTGGGAGACCCAGTACTTC,CSARPSGTTWETQYF
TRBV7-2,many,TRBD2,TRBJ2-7,TGTGCCAGCAGCCCCTATCCCAGCGGACTAGCGGGAGGGGGCGAGCAGTACTTC,CASSPYPSGLAGGGEQYF
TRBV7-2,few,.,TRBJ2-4,TGTGCCAGCAGCATCCGGACTTTTCTAGCCAAAAACATTCAGTACTTC,CASSIRTFLAKNIQYF
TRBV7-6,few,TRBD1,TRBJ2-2,TGTGCCAGCAGCTTAGAGTACAGGGGGCCGAACACCGGGGAGCTGTTTTTT,CASSLEYRGPNTGELFF
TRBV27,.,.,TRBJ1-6,TGTGCCAGCAGTTCGCAATTTGAATCGACAGGAAGCTCCTATAATTCACCCCTCCACTTT,CASSSQFESTGSSYNSPLHF
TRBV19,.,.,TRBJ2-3,TGTGCCAGTAGTATCTGGGACTTAGCAGATACGCAGTATTTT,CASSIWDLADTQYF
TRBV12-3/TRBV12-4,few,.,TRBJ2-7,TGTGCCAGCAATTATGGAGTCGGGTACGAGCAGTACTTC,CASNYGVGYEQYF
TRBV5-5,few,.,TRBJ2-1,TGTGCCAGCAGCTTTAGGGAGGGGGGCCGGTCTCATTGGAATGAGCAGTTCTTC,CASSFREGGRSHWNEQFF
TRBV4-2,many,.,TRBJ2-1,TGTGCCAGCAGCCAAAGGCGGGATGAGCAGTTCTTC,CASSQRRDEQFF
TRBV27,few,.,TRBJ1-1,TGTGCCAGCAGTTTATCAATCGGGAGACAGCGTTATAACACTGAAGCTTTCTTT,CASSLSIGRQRYNTEAFF
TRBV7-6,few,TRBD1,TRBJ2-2,TGTGCCAGCAGCTTAGTGCAGGGGGCGAGGACCGGGGAGCTGTTTTTT,CASSLVQGARTGELFF